This is a list of T cell receptor beta chains from one sample in a study of spatial heterogeneity in lung cancer. One entry per CDR3 protein results from TCRdb running MiXCR on the 5' RACE reads. This sample carries about 16,000 distinct CDR3 sequences, under 8% of them seen once, and the ten largest clones take approximately 8.7%. The material sequenced was lung tumor tissue, taken at surgery. The receptors stem from a male donor with early-stage non-small cell lung cancer. The CDR3 runs from the conserved cysteine through the conserved F or W.

v_call cdr3_aa
TRBV19 CASSIGAAVTEQFF
TRBV10-3 CATGGTGVGNEQFF
TRBV6-5 CASSYEGDYGYTF
TRBV7-9 CASSLASSNNEQFF
TRBV2 CASSEWGRQNSPLHF
TRBV3-1 CASSQESYGLGYGYTF
TRBV20-1 CRADSDYEQYF
TRBV5-1 CASSPGYGHNEQFF
TRBV7-2 CASSVTDTQYF
TRBV20-1 CSAMTSWSYNEQFF
TRBV7-8 CASSLGITGELFF